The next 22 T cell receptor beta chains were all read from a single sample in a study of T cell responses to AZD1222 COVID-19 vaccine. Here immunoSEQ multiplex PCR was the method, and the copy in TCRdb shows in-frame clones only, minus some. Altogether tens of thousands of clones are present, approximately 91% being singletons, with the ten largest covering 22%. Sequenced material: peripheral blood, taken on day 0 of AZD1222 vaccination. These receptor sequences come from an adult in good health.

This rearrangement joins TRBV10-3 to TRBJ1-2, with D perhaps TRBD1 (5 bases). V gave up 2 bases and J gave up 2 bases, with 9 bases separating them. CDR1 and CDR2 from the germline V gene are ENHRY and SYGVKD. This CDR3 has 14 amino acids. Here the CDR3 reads CAISEAGLNYGYTF. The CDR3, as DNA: TGTGCCATCAGTGAGGCAGGGCTCAACTATGGCTACACCTTC.

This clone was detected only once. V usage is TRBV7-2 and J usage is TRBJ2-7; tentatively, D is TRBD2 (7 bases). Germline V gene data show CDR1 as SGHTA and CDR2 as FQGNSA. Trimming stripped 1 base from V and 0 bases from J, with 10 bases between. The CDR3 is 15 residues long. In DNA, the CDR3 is TGTGCCAGCAGCTTAGGGCGGGGGCCCTCCTACGAGCAGTACTTC. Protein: CASSLGRGPSYEQYF.

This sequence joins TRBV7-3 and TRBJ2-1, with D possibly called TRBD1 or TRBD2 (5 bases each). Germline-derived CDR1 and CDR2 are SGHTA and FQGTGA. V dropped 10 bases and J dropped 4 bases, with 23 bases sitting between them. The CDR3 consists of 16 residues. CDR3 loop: CANLRDDAPCYNEQFF. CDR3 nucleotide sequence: TGTGCCAACCTGAGGGACGACGCTCCATGTTACAATGAGCAGTTCTTC.

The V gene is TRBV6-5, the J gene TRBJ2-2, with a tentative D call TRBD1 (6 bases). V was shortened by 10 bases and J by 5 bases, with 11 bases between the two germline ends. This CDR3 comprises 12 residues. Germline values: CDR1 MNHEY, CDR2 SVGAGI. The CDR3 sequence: CAIRGPTGELFF. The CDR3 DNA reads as TGTGCCATCAGGGGCCCGACCGGGGAGCTGTTTTTT.

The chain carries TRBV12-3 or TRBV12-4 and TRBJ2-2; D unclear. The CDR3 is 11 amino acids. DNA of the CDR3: TGTTCCTCCAGCTACACCGGGGAGCTGTTTTTT. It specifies CSSSYTGELFF.

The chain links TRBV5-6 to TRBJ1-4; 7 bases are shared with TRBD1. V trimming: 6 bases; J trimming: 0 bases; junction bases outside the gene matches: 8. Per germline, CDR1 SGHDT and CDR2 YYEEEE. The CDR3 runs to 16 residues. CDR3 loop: CASTRGQLATNEKLFF. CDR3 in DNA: TGTGCCAGCACCCGGGGACAGCTTGCAACTAATGAAAAACTGTTTTTT.

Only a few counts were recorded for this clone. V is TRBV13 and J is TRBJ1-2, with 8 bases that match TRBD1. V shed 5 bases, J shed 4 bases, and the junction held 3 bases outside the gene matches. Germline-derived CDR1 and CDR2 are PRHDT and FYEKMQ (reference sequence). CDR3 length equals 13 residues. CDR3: CASSRQGPYGYTF. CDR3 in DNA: TGTGCCAGCAGCCGACAGGGGCCCTATGGCTACACCTTC.

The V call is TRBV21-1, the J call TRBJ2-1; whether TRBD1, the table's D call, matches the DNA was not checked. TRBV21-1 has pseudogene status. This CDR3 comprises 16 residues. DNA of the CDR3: TGTGCCAGCAGCAAAGGTTGCAGGGAAGCTTACAATGAGCAGTTCTTC. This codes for CASSKGCREAYNEQFF.

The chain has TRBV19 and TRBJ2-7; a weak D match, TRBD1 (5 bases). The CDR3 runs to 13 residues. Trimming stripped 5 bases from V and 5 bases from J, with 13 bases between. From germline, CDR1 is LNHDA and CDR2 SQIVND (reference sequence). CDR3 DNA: TGTGCCAGTAGTTATTGGGGCGACCACGAGCAGTACTTC. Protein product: CASSYWGDHEQYF.

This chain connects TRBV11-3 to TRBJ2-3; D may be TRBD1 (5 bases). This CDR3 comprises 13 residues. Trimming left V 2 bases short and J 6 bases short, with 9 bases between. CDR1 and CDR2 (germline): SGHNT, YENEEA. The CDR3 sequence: CASSLRQLDTQYF. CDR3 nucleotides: TGTGCCAGCAGCTTAAGACAGTTGGATACGCAGTATTTT.

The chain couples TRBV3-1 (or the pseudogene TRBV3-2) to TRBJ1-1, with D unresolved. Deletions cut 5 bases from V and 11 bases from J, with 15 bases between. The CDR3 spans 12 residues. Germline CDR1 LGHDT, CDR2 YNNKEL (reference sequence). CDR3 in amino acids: CASSSSPMEAFF. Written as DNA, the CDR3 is TGTGCCAGCAGCTCCTCTCCGATGGAGGCTTTCTTT.

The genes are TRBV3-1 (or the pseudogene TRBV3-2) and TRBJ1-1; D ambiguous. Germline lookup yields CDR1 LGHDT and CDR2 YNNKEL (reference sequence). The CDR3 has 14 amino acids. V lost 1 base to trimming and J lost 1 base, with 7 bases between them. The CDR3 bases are TGTGCCAGCAGCCAAGTAGTCGGGAACACTGAAGCTTTCTTT. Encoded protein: CASSQVVGNTEAFF.

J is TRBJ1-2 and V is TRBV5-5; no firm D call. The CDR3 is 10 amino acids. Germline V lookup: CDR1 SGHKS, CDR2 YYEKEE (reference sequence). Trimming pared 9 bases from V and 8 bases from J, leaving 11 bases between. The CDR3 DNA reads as TGTGCCAATACCCCGCCGGGCTACACCTTC. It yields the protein CANTPPGYTF.

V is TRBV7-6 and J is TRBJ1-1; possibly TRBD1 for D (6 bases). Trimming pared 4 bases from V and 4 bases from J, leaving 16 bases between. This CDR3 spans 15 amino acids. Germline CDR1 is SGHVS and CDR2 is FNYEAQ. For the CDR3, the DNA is TGTGCCAGCAGCTCGATCTCAGGGGCGGGCACTGAAGCTTTCTTT. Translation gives CASSSISGAGTEAFF.

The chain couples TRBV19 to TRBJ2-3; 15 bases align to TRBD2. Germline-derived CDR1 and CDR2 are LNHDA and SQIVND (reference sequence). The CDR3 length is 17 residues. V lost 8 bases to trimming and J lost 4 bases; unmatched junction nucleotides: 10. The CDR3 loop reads CASSRTSGGAEADTQYF. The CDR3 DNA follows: TGTGCCAGTTCAAGGACTAGCGGGGGGGCAGAGGCAGATACGCAGTATTTT.

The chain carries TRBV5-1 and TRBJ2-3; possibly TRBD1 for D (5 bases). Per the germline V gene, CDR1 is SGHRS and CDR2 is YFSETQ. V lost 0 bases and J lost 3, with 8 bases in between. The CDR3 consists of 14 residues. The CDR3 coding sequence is TGCGCCAGCAGCTTGGCGGCAGGGACAGATACGCAGTATTTT. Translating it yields CASSLAAGTDTQYF. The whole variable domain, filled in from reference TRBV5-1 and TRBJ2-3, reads KAGVTQTPRYLIKTRGQQVTLSCSPISGHRSVSWYQQTPGQGLQFLFEYFSETQRNKGNFPGRFSGRQFSNSRSEMNVSTLELGDSALYLCASSLAAGTDTQYFGPGTRLTVL.

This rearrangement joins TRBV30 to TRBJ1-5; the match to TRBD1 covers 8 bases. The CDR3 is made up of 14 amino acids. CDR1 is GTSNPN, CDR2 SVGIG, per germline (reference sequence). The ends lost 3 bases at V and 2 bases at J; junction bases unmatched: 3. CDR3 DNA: TGTGCCTGGAGGGACAGGGTTGGCAATCAGCCCCAGCATTTT. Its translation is CAWRDRVGNQPQHF.

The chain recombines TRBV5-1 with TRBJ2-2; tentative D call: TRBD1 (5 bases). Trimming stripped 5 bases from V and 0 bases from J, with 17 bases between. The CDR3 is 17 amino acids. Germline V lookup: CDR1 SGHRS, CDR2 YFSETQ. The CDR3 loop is CASSSTIDRPNTGELFF. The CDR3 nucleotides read TGCGCCAGCAGTTCTACAATCGACAGACCGAACACCGGGGAGCTGTTTTTT.

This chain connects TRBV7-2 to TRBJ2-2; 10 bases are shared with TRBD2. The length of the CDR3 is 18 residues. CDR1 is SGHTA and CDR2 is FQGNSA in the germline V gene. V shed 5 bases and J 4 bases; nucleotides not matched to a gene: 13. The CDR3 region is CASSATRSSGGVTGELFF. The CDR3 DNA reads TGTGCCAGCAGCGCCACCCGTTCTAGCGGGGGAGTCACCGGGGAGCTGTTTTTT.

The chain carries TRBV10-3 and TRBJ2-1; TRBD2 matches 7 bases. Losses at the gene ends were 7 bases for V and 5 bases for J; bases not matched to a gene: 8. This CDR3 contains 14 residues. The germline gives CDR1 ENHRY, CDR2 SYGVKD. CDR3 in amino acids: CAIKVLGGDNEQFF. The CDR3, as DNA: TGTGCCATCAAGGTCCTGGGGGGGGACAATGAGCAGTTCTTC.

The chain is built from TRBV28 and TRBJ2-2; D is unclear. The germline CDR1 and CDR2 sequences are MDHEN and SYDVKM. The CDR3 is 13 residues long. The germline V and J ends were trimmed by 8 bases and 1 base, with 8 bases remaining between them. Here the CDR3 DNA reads TGTGCCAGCGTAGACAAGAACACCGGGGAGCTGTTTTTT. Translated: CASVDKNTGELFF. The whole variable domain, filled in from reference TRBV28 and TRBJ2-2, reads DVKVTQSSRYLVKRTGEKVFLECVQDMDHENMFWYRQDPGLGLRLIYFSYDVKMKEKGDIPEGYSVSREKKERFSLILESASTNQTSMYLCASVDKNTGELFFGEGSRLTVL.

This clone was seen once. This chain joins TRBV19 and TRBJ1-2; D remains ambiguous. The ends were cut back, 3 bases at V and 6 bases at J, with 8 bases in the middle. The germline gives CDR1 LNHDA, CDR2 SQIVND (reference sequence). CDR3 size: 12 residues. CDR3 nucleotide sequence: TGTGCCAGTAGTATCTACGGGGATGGCTACACCTTC. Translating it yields CASSIYGDGYTF.